This record concerns one T cell receptor beta chain sequence. This sample was taken from a study of blood T cells in healthy people across ages. Combining a sample-barcoded 5' primer with a J-beta primer mix, a second PCR ran for roughly 7 to 12 cycles. TCRdb analysed the 5' RACE reads with MiXCR anew, one entry per CDR3 protein. This sample carries some 780,000 distinct CDR3 sequences, 56% of them seen once, and the ten largest clones take roughly 25%. Germline CDR1 SGHRS, CDR2 YFSETQ. There are 16 residues in the CDR3. This receptor was identified in a man aged 40-49 years in good health. Sequenced input: blood. The rearrangement links TRBV5-1 to TRBJ2-7; no reliable D call. The tail of the sequence fits TRBJ2-4 better, so the J call may be wrong. The CDR3 DNA is TGCGCCAGCAGCTTGGAAGGTCCCCTAGCCAAAAACATTCAGTACTTC. Encoded protein: CASSLEGPLAKNIQYF.